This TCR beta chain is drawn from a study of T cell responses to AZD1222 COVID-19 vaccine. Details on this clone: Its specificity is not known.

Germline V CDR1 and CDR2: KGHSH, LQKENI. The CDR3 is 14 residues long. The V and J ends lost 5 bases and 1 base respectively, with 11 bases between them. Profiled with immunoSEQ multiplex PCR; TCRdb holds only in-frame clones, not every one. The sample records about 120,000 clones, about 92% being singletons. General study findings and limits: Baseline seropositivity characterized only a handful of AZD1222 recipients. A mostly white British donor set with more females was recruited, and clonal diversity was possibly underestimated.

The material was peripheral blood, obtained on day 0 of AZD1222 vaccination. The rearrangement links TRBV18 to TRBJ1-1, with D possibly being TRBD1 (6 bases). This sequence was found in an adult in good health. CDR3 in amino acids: CASSMGGGNTEAFF. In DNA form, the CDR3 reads TGTGCCAGCTCAATGGGAGGGGGGAACACTGAAGCTTTCTTT.